These T cell receptor beta chains were read from a single sample in a study of human T cells and chemical hapten exposure. A single record per CDR3 protein comes from TCRdb applying MiXCR to the RACE reads. The table lists about 380,000 distinct CDR3 sequences, around 5.5% of them singletons. The source material was whole blood, sampled in connection with sensitization to the hapten diphenylcyclopropenone (DPC). Source of these receptors: a woman in her fifties or sixties with alopecia areata. Some clones in this sample may be carry-over from other donors' samples. Both conserved end residues are part of each CDR3. D genes are given only for firm matches. Rows may omit the clone size; those that give it use once, few, many or a size class.

D	V	size	J	CDR3	DNA
TRBD2	TRBV4-2	few	TRBJ2-7	CASSQGGLESYEQYF	TGTGCCAGCAGCCAAGGGGGACTAGAGTCCTACGAGCAGTACTTC
.	TRBV15	many	TRBJ2-7	CATSRDVGPYEQYF	TGTGCCACCAGCAGAGATGTGGGACCCTACGAGCAGTACTTC
TRBD1	TRBV11-2	many	TRBJ1-6	CASSLAGQGPLHF	TGTGCCAGCAGCTTAGCCGGACAGGGCCCCCTCCACTTT
.	TRBV7-2	.	TRBJ2-4	CASSLEVSNIQYF	TGTGCCAGCAGCTTAGAAGTATCAAACATTCAGTACTTC
.	TRBV6-1	.	TRBJ2-4	CASSPSTAWGAAPNIQYF	TGTGCCAGCAGTCCTTCGACAGCTTGGGGCGCAGCCCCAAACATTCAGTACTTC
.	TRBV20-1	few	TRBJ1-2	CSARDVGIIYGYTF	TGCAGTGCTAGAGATGTCGGCATAATCTATGGCTACACCTTC
.	TRBV4-1	.	TRBJ1-1	CASSQDHTGTNTEAFF	TGCGCCAGCAGCCAAGATCACACAGGCACGAACACTGAAGCTTTCTTT
.	TRBV5-1	.	TRBJ2-3	CASRQEPSTDTQYF	TGCGCCAGTAGACAGGAACCTAGCACAGATACGCAGTATTTT
TRBD2	TRBV20-1	many	TRBJ2-5	CSALIRASGQETQYF	TGCAGTGCCTTGATCCGGGCTAGCGGACAAGAGACCCAGTACTTC
TRBD2	TRBV6-5	many	TRBJ2-7	CASSHRGGRHEQYF	TGTGCCAGCAGTCACCGGGGCGGGAGGCACGAGCAGTACTTC
.	TRBV3-1	.	TRBJ1-3	CASSRFSNLRSGNTIYF	TGTGCCAGCAGCCGATTTTCCAACCTACGCTCTGGAAACACCATATATTTT
.	TRBV6-5	many	TRBJ2-7	CASLVEGPEQYF	TGTGCCAGCCTAGTAGAGGGGCCCGAGCAGTACTTC
.	TRBV7-9	many	TRBJ1-1	CASSFLQEANTEAFF	TGTGCCAGCAGCTTCCTACAAGAAGCGAACACTGAAGCTTTCTTT
.	TRBV20-1	.	TRBJ1-5	CSARDGVRTDNNQPQHF	TGCAGTGCTAGAGATGGGGTACGGACAGACAACAATCAGCCCCAGCATTTT
.	TRBV7-2	few	TRBJ2-5	CASSLGSELGQTQYF	TGTGCCAGCAGCTTAGGTAGCGAGTTGGGGCAGACCCAGTACTTC
.	TRBV29-1	.	TRBJ1-2	CSVEVRAGYTF	TGCAGCGTTGAAGTCAGGGCAGGCTACACCTTC
.	TRBV4-3	many	TRBJ2-3	CASSQDLTASGFTDTQYF	TGCGCCAGCAGCCAAGATCTTACGGCGAGCGGATTCACAGATACGCAGTATTTT
.	TRBV7-3	many	TRBJ1-5	CASTLLGSNQPQHF	TGTGCCAGCACCCTCCTGGGGAGCAATCAGCCCCAGCATTTT
.	TRBV11-2	few	TRBJ2-5	CASSLGPPRETQYF	TGTGCCAGCAGCTTAGGCCCCCCGCGAGAGACCCAGTACTTC
.	TRBV20-1	.	TRBJ1-1	CSASSPGSSTEAFF	TGCAGTGCTAGTTCCCCGGGCTCGAGCACTGAAGCTTTCTTT
.	TRBV5-1	.	TRBJ2-3	CASSLEGYGDTDTQYF	TGCGCCAGCAGCTTGGAAGGATACGGGGACACAGATACGCAGTATTTT
.	TRBV9	few	TRBJ1-2	CASSVEQDYGYTF	TGTGCCAGCAGCGTAGAGCAGGACTATGGCTACACCTTC